Following are 20 T cell receptor beta chains from one sample sequenced in a study of identical twins. TCRdb re-analysed the 5' RACE reads in MiXCR, keeping a single row per CDR3 protein. Here the sample spans some 1,700,000 distinct CDR3 sequences, about 32% being singletons. The sample taken for sequencing was cord blood. These receptors all stem from a newborn girl in good health.

This clonotype occurred a few times. The chain is built from TRBV12-3 or TRBV12-4 and TRBJ2-1, with D perhaps TRBD1 or TRBD2 (5 bases each). Trimming removed 6 bases at V and 4 bases at J, with 16 bases between. The CDR3 is made up of 15 amino acids. The CDR3 is CASRRDPPPYNEQFF. In DNA form, the CDR3 reads TGTGCCAGCAGGAGGGACCCGCCCCCATACAATGAGCAGTTCTTC.

The rearrangement uses TRBV20-1 and TRBJ2-1; D is undetermined. The J call may be incorrect, as the DNA end agrees better with TRBJ2-7. CDR1 is DFQATT and CDR2 is SNEGSKA in the germline V gene (reference sequence). This CDR3 has 14 amino acids. The CDR3 here is CSARERHSYNEQYF. The CDR3, as DNA: TGCAGTGCTAGAGAGAGGCACTCCTACAATGAGCAGTACTTC.

The chain is built from TRBV3-1 and TRBJ2-7, with D possibly being TRBD2 (6 bases). V was clipped by 0 bases and J by 5 bases, with 23 bases between them. The CDR3 is 18 amino acids. Germline V gives CDR1 LGHDT, CDR2 YNNKEL (reference sequence). CDR3 nucleotides: TGTGCCAGCAGCCAAGAAGGAGTGGGCCGGGGGTATAGACACGAGCAGTACTTC. Amino acid sequence: CASSQEGVGRGYRHEQYF.

On this clonotype itself: An end of the junction does not agree with germline; a read error may underlie this. V gene TRBV5-6 combines with J gene TRBJ1-1, with D perhaps matching TRBD1 (5 bases). This CDR3 spans 15 amino acids. Germline values: CDR1 SGHDT, CDR2 YYEEEE. The CDR3 sequence is CASSLGPGVNTEVFF. CDR3 bases: TGTGCCAGCAGCTTGGGGCCGGGGGTGAACACTGAAGTTTTCTTT. Full variable domain (rest looked up from reference TRBV5-6 and TRBJ1-1): DAGVTQSPTHLIKTRGQQVTLRCSPKSGHDTVSWYQQALGQGPQFIFQYYEEEERQRGNFPDRFSGHQFPNYSSELNVNALLLGDSALYLCASSLGPGVNTEVFFGQGTRLTVV.

The genes are TRBV21-1 and TRBJ1-1; the table's D call, TRBD1, has no DNA check behind it. TRBV21-1 is classified as a pseudogene. The CDR3 contains 15 residues. The CDR3: CASSPLPGVIAEAFF. Written as DNA, the CDR3 is TGTGCCAGCAGCCCCCTACCGGGGGTAATCGCTGAAGCTTTCTTT.

V gene TRBV7-2 combines with J gene TRBJ1-5; D is ambiguous. V was cut by 1 base and J by 8 bases, with 6 bases left in between. This CDR3 has 12 amino acids. From germline, CDR1 is SGHTA and CDR2 FQGNSA. The CDR3 nucleotides are TGTGCCAGCAGCTTAGTTGGTGAGCCCCAGCATTTT. Translation gives CASSLVGEPQHF.

This clonotype was picked up many times. This chain joins TRBV21-1 and TRBJ2-5; TRBD2 was called by the table and not checked on the DNA. TRBV21-1 is recorded as a pseudogene. The CDR3 covers 12 residues. CDR3 nucleotide sequence: TGTGCCAGCAGCAAGGAGGAAGAGACCCAGTACTTC. Its translation is CASSKEEETQYF.

The chain carries TRBV5-6 and TRBJ1-4; no clear D gene. The CDR3 length is 14 residues. V was clipped by 1 base and J by 7 bases, with 11 bases between them. Looked up from germline, CDR1 is SGHDT and CDR2 is YYEEEE. CDR3 nucleotides: TGTGCCAGCAGCTTGTTTGGACCTATTGAAAAACTGTTTTTT. Translated, it gives CASSLFGPIEKLFF.

This chain joins TRBV6-1 and TRBJ1-1, with D tentatively TRBD1 (6 bases). The ends were cut back, 5 bases at V and 5 bases at J, with 18 bases in the middle. CDR3 length: 15 amino acids. Looked up from germline, CDR1 is MNHNS and CDR2 is SASEGT. This CDR3 reads CASSHQTGWETEAFF. DNA of the CDR3: TGTGCCAGCAGTCACCAAACAGGGTGGGAGACTGAAGCTTTCTTT.

This clonotype was counted ten times or more. The chain employs TRBV29-1 and TRBJ2-1; 7 positions match TRBD1. The germline V gene has CDR1 SQVTM and CDR2 ANQGSEA. This CDR3 region has 13 residues. The V gene end was trimmed by 3 bases and the J gene end by 4 bases; junction bases not matched to a gene: 3. The CDR3 sequence is CSVDRGKYNEQFF. The CDR3 coding sequence is TGCAGCGTTGACAGGGGGAAGTACAATGAGCAGTTCTTC.

This sequence joins TRBV20-1 and TRBJ2-3; 10 nucleotides align to TRBD2. This CDR3 has 14 residues. J gave up 8 bases and V 3 bases, and 8 bases lay outside the gene matches. CDR1 is DFQATT, CDR2 SNEGSKA, per germline (reference sequence). The CDR3 region has the DNA TGCAGTGCTAGTTTCGGGACTAGCGCGATTACGCAGTATTTT. Translation gives CSASFGTSAITQYF.

The chain carries TRBV30 and TRBJ1-6, with TRBD1 as a possible D gene (5 bases). The ends were cut back, 4 bases at V and 7 bases at J, with 17 bases in the middle. CDR3 size: 15 residues. CDR1 and CDR2 from the germline V gene are GTSNPN and SVGIG (reference sequence). This CDR3 reads CAWTGQGVGNSPLHF. CDR3 DNA: TGTGCCTGGACCGGGCAGGGAGTAGGGAATTCACCCCTCCACTTT.

This clonotype showed up just a few times. The chain joins TRBV30 to TRBJ2-7, with D uncertain. Germline CDR1 is GTSNPN and CDR2 is SVGIG (reference sequence). The CDR3 totals 14 residues. V was pared by 4 bases and J by 5 bases, with 18 bases between. DNA of the CDR3: TGTGCCTGGAATCCCCCGGGCCCATATAACGAGCAGTACTTC. Amino acids: CAWNPPGPYNEQYF.

Points on this clonotype: The junction differs from germline at one of its ends, possibly a read error. This rearrangement joins TRBV7-9 to TRBJ2-1; D not resolved. Germline V gene lookup returns CDR1 SEHNR and CDR2 FQNEAQ (reference sequence). This CDR3 contains 12 residues. For the CDR3, the DNA is TGTACCAGCAGCTCTGGGAACAATGAGCAGTTCTTC. Translation gives CTSSSGNNEQFF.

Ten or more counts support this clonotype. The genes are TRBV4-2 and TRBJ2-1; TRBD1 aligns across 10 bases. The V segment lost 5 bases and the J segment 7 bases; nucleotides outside the gene matches: 5. The germline V gene has CDR1 LGHNA and CDR2 YNFKEQ. The CDR3 has 14 amino acids. As DNA, the CDR3 is TGTGCCAGCAGCAAAGGACAGGGGGAAAATGAGCAGTTCTTC. It translates to CASSKGQGENEQFF.

This chain joins TRBV20-1 and TRBJ1-5; unclear D gene. Per the germline V gene, CDR1 is DFQATT and CDR2 is SNEGSKA (reference sequence). Trimming shortened V by 2 bases and J by 3 bases, and 8 bases separated the two germline ends. This CDR3 has 13 residues. The DNA of the CDR3 is TGCAGTGCTAGATTTCAACTCAATCAGCCCCAGCATTTT. Encoded protein: CSARFQLNQPQHF.

V gene TRBV28 combines with J gene TRBJ1-4; 7 bases match TRBD1. Per germline, CDR1 MDHEN and CDR2 SYDVKM. The CDR3 totals 15 residues. Losses at the gene ends were 4 bases for V and 5 bases for J; bases not matched to a gene: 7. The CDR3 DNA reads TGTGCCAGCAGTTCGTCTGGGACAGAGAATGAAAAACTGTTTTTT. It encodes CASSSSGTENEKLFF.

DNA of the CDR3: TGCGCCAGCAGCTTCACCCGGACAGGGGGCTACGAGCAGTACTTC. Protein: CASSFTRTGGYEQYF. The chain employs TRBV5-1 and TRBJ2-7; 10 bases are a match to TRBD1. V shed 2 bases and J 3 bases; nucleotides not matched to a gene: 5. The CDR3 covers 15 residues. Germline CDR1 reads SGHRS; CDR2 reads YFSETQ.

Details on this clonotype: At one end, the junction sequence differs from germline, possibly due to a read error. The chain employs TRBV27 and TRBJ1-1; TRBD1 aligns across 8 bases. Germline assignment: CDR1 MNHEY and CDR2 SMNVEV (reference sequence). This CDR3 region has 15 residues. CDR3 coding DNA: TGTACCAGCAGTTCCGCCGGGACAGGGAACACTGAAGCTTTCTTT. It is translated as CTSSSAGTGNTEAFF.

This clonotype has just one count. V usage is TRBV12-3 or TRBV12-4 and J usage is TRBJ1-3; D not resolved. The ends were cut back, 8 bases at V and 0 bases at J, with 14 bases in the middle. This CDR3 is built from 15 residues. The CDR3 DNA is TGTGCCAGCGGGTTAGGTAGAAGCTCTGGAAACACCATATATTTT. The encoded protein is CASGLGRSSGNTIYF.